This is a list of T cell receptor beta chains from one sample in a study of cytomegalovirus exposure and HLA in healthy donors. TCRdb keeps only in-frame clones here, not all; method: immunoSEQ multiplex PCR. The top ten clones hold approximately 2.1% of a sample with 150,000 to 200,000 clones, just over 75% of them seen once. Sequenced sample: PBMCs. Every receptor here comes from a man younger than 45 in good health and CMV-seronegative. Both conserved end residues are part of each CDR3. A D gene is named only where the DNA matches it firmly. Expanded clones are given a class, and other clones once, few, many or no size at all.

size: -; J: TRBJ2-3; V: TRBV29-1; D: -; length: 13; DNA: TGCAGCGTTGAACCCACAGGGTCAGATACGCAGTATTTT; CDR3: CSVEPTGSDTQYF
size: -; J: TRBJ2-5; V: TRBV28; D: TRBD1; length: 13; DNA: TGTGCCAGCAGCGACAGGGGGCGAGAGACCCAGTACTTC; CDR3: CASSDRGRETQYF
size: -; J: TRBJ1-2; V: TRBV6-1; D: TRBD1; length: 14; DNA: TGTGCCAGCAGAACCGGGACAGGGGCAAGTGGCTACACCTTC; CDR3: CASRTGTGASGYTF
size: -; J: TRBJ2-3; V: TRBV6-5; D: TRBD1; length: 16; DNA: TGTGCCAGCAGTTACGTGGTGCAGGGGGGCACAGATACGCAGTATTTT; CDR3: CASSYVVQGGTDTQYF
size: few; J: TRBJ2-2; V: TRBV7-3; D: -; length: 14; DNA: TGTGCCAGCAGCTTACTGCCTTCGGTTGGGGAGCTGTTTTTT; CDR3: CASSLLPSVGELFF
size: -; J: TRBJ1-2; V: TRBV6-5; D: -; length: 14; DNA: TGTGCCAGCAGTTACTCCACAGGGCTCTTCGGCTACACCTTC; CDR3: CASSYSTGLFGYTF
size: -; J: TRBJ2-2; V: TRBV27; D: -; length: 16; DNA: TGTGCCAGCAGTTACTGGGAGAGGTCCAACACCGGGGAGCTGTTTTTT; CDR3: CASSYWERSNTGELFF
size: -; J: TRBJ2-7; V: TRBV7-8; D: TRBD2; length: 17; DNA: TGTGCCAGCAGCTTATACGGGGGGGGACTAGGTCGCTACGAGCAGTACTTC; CDR3: CASSLYGGGLGRYEQYF
size: -; J: TRBJ2-5; V: TRBV5-6; D: TRBD2; length: 17; DNA: TGTGCCAGCAGCTTGAGGTCTAGCGGGAGGGCCCAAGAGACCCAGTACTTC; CDR3: CASSLRSSGRAQETQYF
size: -; J: TRBJ2-3; V: TRBV11-2; D: TRBD1; length: 13; DNA: TGTGCCAGCCAGGGGACAGTCACAGATACGCAGTATTTT; CDR3: CASQGTVTDTQYF
size: -; J: TRBJ1-1; V: TRBV5-1; D: -; length: 16; DNA: TGCGCCAGCAGTTACGGGGAAATGGGAGTAGCCACTGAAGCTTTCTTT; CDR3: CASSYGEMGVATEAFF
size: once; J: TRBJ1-1; V: TRBV6-1; D: TRBD1; length: 13; DNA: TGTGCCAGCCAAAGACAGGGCAACACTGAAGCTTTCTTT; CDR3: CASQRQGNTEAFF
size: -; J: TRBJ2-7; V: TRBV2; D: -; length: 16; DNA: TGTGCCTCCGGCGGCAGCACCTTCGGGAGCTCCTACGAGCAGTACTTC; CDR3: CASGGSTFGSSYEQYF
size: -; J: TRBJ2-7; V: TRBV11-1; D: TRBD1; length: 15; DNA: TGTGCCAGCACCTATCGACAGGGGTATGCCTACGAGCAGTACTTC; CDR3: CASTYRQGYAYEQYF
size: -; J: TRBJ2-7; V: TRBV28; D: TRBD1; length: 15; DNA: TGTGCCAGCAGTTTCCCGGGACAGAGCTCCTACGAGCAGTACTTC; CDR3: CASSFPGQSSYEQYF
size: -; J: TRBJ2-5; V: TRBV18; D: -; length: 13; DNA: TGTGCCAGCTCACCACCCAGGGTAGAGACCCAGTACTTC; CDR3: CASSPPRVETQYF
size: -; J: TRBJ2-7; V: TRBV15; D: TRBD2; length: 14; DNA: TGTGCCACCAGCCAGCTCGGGAGGGCCGACGAGCAGTACTTC; CDR3: CATSQLGRADEQYF
size: -; J: TRBJ2-3; V: TRBV27; D: -; length: 14; DNA: TGTGCCAGCCGCTGGGAGGCGACCACAGATACGCAGTATTTT; CDR3: CASRWEATTDTQYF
size: -; J: TRBJ2-2; V: TRBV27; D: -; length: 16; DNA: TGTGCCAGCAGTTACCAGGTATTGGGGCTCGTCGGGGAGCTGTTTTTT; CDR3: CASSYQVLGLVGELFF
size: -; J: TRBJ2-7; V: TRBV7-7; D: TRBD2; length: 15; DNA: TGTGCTAGCAGCTCCGGACTAGCGGGAGTGGCCGAGCAGTACTTC; CDR3: CASSSGLAGVAEQYF
size: -; J: TRBJ2-5; V: TRBV5-6; D: TRBD1; length: 15; DNA: TGTGCCAGCATCACTGGGACAGGGCTCCAAGAGACCCAGTACTTC; CDR3: CASITGTGLQETQYF
size: -; J: TRBJ2-3; V: TRBV29-1; D: TRBD1; length: 14; DNA: TGCAGCGTGGAACGACAGGGGCCGGGGGATACGCAGTATTTT; CDR3: CSVERQGPGDTQYF
size: -; J: TRBJ1-4; V: TRBV15; D: -; length: 15; DNA: TGTGCCACCAGCAGAGGAGAGGAGGGTAATGAAAAACTGTTTTTT; CDR3: CATSRGEEGNEKLFF
size: -; J: TRBJ2-5; V: TRBV25-1; D: TRBD2; length: 15; DNA: TGTGCCAGCTCACGGACTAGCGAGTACCAAGAGACCCAGTACTTC; CDR3: CASSRTSEYQETQYF
size: few; J: TRBJ1-4; V: TRBV19; D: -; length: 13; DNA: TGTGCCAGTAAGCGGCTAACTAATGAAAAACTGTTTTTT; CDR3: CASKRLTNEKLFF
size: -; J: TRBJ2-1; V: TRBV10-3; D: TRBD1; length: 14; DNA: TGTGCCATCAGCGGGGGACAGGGGGATTCTGAGCAGTTCTTC; CDR3: CAISGGQGDSEQFF
size: few; J: TRBJ2-7; V: TRBV28; D: -; length: 13; DNA: TGTGCCATCTCCGCGGGGCTATTATTCGAGCAGTACTTC; CDR3: CAISAGLLFEQYF
size: -; J: TRBJ1-2; V: TRBV1; D: -; length: 19; DNA: TGCACCAGCAGCCCACCGCTTCGGGGCAGGGGGGCATTGGGCTATGGCTACACCTTC; CDR3: CTSSPPLRGRGALGYGYTF
size: -; J: TRBJ2-1; V: TRBV5-1; D: -; length: 17; DNA: TGCGCCAGCAGCTTGGCTTCCGGCGGGATTTTGTACAATGAGCAGTTCTTC; CDR3: CASSLASGGILYNEQFF
size: -; J: TRBJ2-1; V: TRBV7-9; D: TRBD2; length: 18; DNA: TGTGCCAGCAGCTTAGGGGGCGGACTAGCGGGAGTCTTCGATGAGCAGTTCTTC; CDR3: CASSLGGGLAGVFDEQFF
size: once; J: TRBJ2-5; V: TRBV19; D: -; length: 14; DNA: TGTGCCAGTAGTATGAGAGGGGGGGAAGAGACCCAGTACTTC; CDR3: CASSMRGGEETQYF
size: -; J: TRBJ1-2; V: TRBV2; D: -; length: 13; DNA: TGTGCCAGCAGCCAACGGACTGAGAATGGCTACACCTTC; CDR3: CASSQRTENGYTF
size: -; J: TRBJ2-1; V: TRBV29-1; D: -; length: 16; DNA: TGCAGCGTCAGTGATAGACAGGCAAGCTCCTACAATGAGCAGTTCTTC; CDR3: CSVSDRQASSYNEQFF
size: few; J: TRBJ2-7; V: TRBV28; D: TRBD2; length: 13; DNA: TGTGCCAGCACAACTAGCGACTTTTACGAGCAGTACTTC; CDR3: CASTTSDFYEQYF
size: -; J: TRBJ2-2; V: TRBV7-9; D: TRBD1; length: 13; DNA: TGTGCCAGCAGCGGAACAGGGGTCGGGGAGCTGTTTTTT; CDR3: CASSGTGVGELFF
size: once; J: TRBJ2-7; V: TRBV7-9; D: -; length: 14; DNA: TGTGCCAGCAGCCCTCGGGACTCCACCTACGAGCAGTACTTC; CDR3: CASSPRDSTYEQYF
size: -; J: TRBJ2-7; V: TRBV6-5; D: TRBD1; length: 13; DNA: TGTGCCAGCAGACTACAGGGGTCCTACGAGCAGTACTTC; CDR3: CASRLQGSYEQYF
size: many; J: TRBJ1-1; V: TRBV10-2; D: -; length: 11; DNA: TGCGCCAGCAGTGATCGCGCTGAAGCTTTCTTT; CDR3: CASSDRAEAFF
size: -; J: TRBJ1-2; V: TRBV5-6; D: TRBD1; length: 12; DNA: TGTGCCAGCACCTTTGACAGGGATGGCTACACCTTC; CDR3: CASTFDRDGYTF
size: few; J: TRBJ2-7; V: TRBV20-1; D: -; length: 10; DNA: TGCAGTGCTAGCTATGACGAGCAGTACTTC; CDR3: CSASYDEQYF
size: few; J: TRBJ1-1; V: TRBV7-9; D: TRBD1; length: 14; DNA: TGTGCCAGCAGCCCTCCGGGACAGGGCACTGAAGCTTTCTTT; CDR3: CASSPPGQGTEAFF
size: -; J: TRBJ1-4; V: TRBV25-1; D: TRBD1; length: 16; DNA: TGTGCCAGCAGTGAATTCGGGACAGTAACTAATGAAAAACTGTTTTTT; CDR3: CASSEFGTVTNEKLFF
size: -; J: TRBJ2-1; V: TRBV5-1; D: TRBD2; length: 16; DNA: TGCGCCAGCAGCAACGGGGGGTCTCGGCTTAACAATGAGCAGTTCTTC; CDR3: CASSNGGSRLNNEQFF
size: -; J: TRBJ1-4; V: TRBV6-1; D: TRBD1; length: 14; DNA: TGTGCCAGTTGGAACAGGGGGGCTGCTGAAAAACTGTTTTTT; CDR3: CASWNRGAAEKLFF
size: -; J: TRBJ1-5; V: TRBV7-2; D: TRBD1; length: 15; DNA: TGTGCCAGCAGCTTTTACAGGGGGACGAATCAGCCCCAGCATTTT; CDR3: CASSFYRGTNQPQHF
size: once; J: TRBJ2-2; V: TRBV18; D: TRBD2; length: 16; DNA: TGTGCCAGCTCACCAAATCTAGCGGCGAACACCGGGGAGCTGTTTTTT; CDR3: CASSPNLAANTGELFF
size: -; J: TRBJ2-2; V: TRBV20-1; D: -; length: 11; DNA: TGCAGTGCCCTCGGCACCGGGGAGCTGTTTTTT; CDR3: CSALGTGELFF
size: -; J: TRBJ2-7; V: TRBV5-8; D: -; length: 15; DNA: TGTGCCAGCAGTCGACACAGACCTATTCTCTACGAGCAGTACTTC; CDR3: CASSRHRPILYEQYF
size: -; J: TRBJ2-1; V: TRBV5-1; D: TRBD2; length: 15; DNA: TGCGCCAGCAGCTTTGGACTAGCGGGACCCAATGAGCAGTTCTTC; CDR3: CASSFGLAGPNEQFF
size: -; J: TRBJ2-7; V: TRBV11-2; D: TRBD2; length: 14; DNA: TGTGCCAGCAGCTCTAGCGGGAGGGCCGAGGAGCAGTACTTC; CDR3: CASSSSGRAEEQYF
size: -; J: TRBJ2-5; V: TRBV19; D: -; length: 15; DNA: TGTGCCAGTAGCACCGACTCGACAGGCCAAGAGACCCAGTACTTC; CDR3: CASSTDSTGQETQYF
size: few; J: TRBJ2-7; V: TRBV4-2; D: -; length: 15; DNA: TGTGCCAGCAGCCAAGATGCATATACTAACTCCGAGCAGTACTTC; CDR3: CASSQDAYTNSEQYF
size: once; J: TRBJ2-3; V: TRBV29-1; D: TRBD2; length: 14; DNA: TGCAGCGCAGTACGAGCGGGAGGGCCAGATACGCAGTATTTT; CDR3: CSAVRAGGPDTQYF
size: -; J: TRBJ2-2; V: TRBV7-3; D: -; length: 11; DNA: TGTGCCAGCAGCTTAGGGACTGGTGCCGTTTTT; CDR3: CASSLGTGAVF
size: -; J: TRBJ2-7; V: TRBV18; D: -; length: 15; DNA: TGTGCCAGCTCACCATTCCAGGGCGAGACCTACGAGCAGTACTTC; CDR3: CASSPFQGETYEQYF
size: -; J: TRBJ2-3; V: TRBV7-3; D: TRBD2; length: 15; DNA: TGTGCCAGCAGCTCCCTAGCGGTGAGCACAGATACGCAGTATTTT; CDR3: CASSSLAVSTDTQYF
size: -; J: TRBJ2-1; V: TRBV29-1; D: -; length: 13; DNA: TGCAGCGCTAACAGGGGGGGGCACAATGAGCAGTTCTTC; CDR3: CSANRGGHNEQFF
size: -; J: TRBJ2-1; V: TRBV28; D: TRBD2; length: 14; DNA: TGTGCCAGTGTTGCGGGAGGAACCTACAATGAGCAGTTCTTC; CDR3: CASVAGGTYNEQFF
size: once; J: TRBJ2-1; V: TRBV5-1; D: -; length: 18; DNA: TGCGCCAGCAGTCCTACCTTCACTTCTATAGCGACCTACAATGAGCAGTTCTTC; CDR3: CASSPTFTSIATYNEQFF